What follows are 8 T cell receptor beta chains derived from one specimen sequenced in a study of technical replicates of blood from several donors. Generated by immunoSEQ multiplex PCR, the TCRdb table keeps only in-frame clones and is missing some. The repertoire holds tens of thousands of clones, with about 90% as singletons. Material for sequencing was T cells isolated from PBMCs. The receptor source for this set is a human donor in good health.

The chain carries TRBV5-4 and TRBJ2-3; tentative D call: TRBD1 (6 bases). This CDR3 comprises 14 residues. The germline CDR1 and CDR2 sequences are SGHNT and YYREEE (reference sequence). V was pared by 5 bases and J by 3 bases, with 13 bases between. CDR3 sequence (DNA): TGTGCCAGCAGTCGACAGGAACTTACAGATACGCAGTATTTT. This translates into CASSRQELTDTQYF.

The J gene is TRBJ1-5, the V gene TRBV29-1; TRBD1 aligns across 9 bases. The CDR3 is 15 residues long. The J segment lost 1 base and the V segment lost 2 bases, leaving 3 bases of the junction unmatched. Germline V gene data show CDR1 as SQVTM and CDR2 as ANQGSEA. CDR3 loop: CSVELGQGSNQPQHF. CDR3 coding DNA: TGCAGCGTTGAACTTGGACAGGGGAGCAATCAGCCCCAGCATTTT.

The count of this clone is one. DNA for the CDR3: TGTGCCAGCACTAGCGGGAGGAAAGAGCAGTACTTC. As protein: CASTSGRKEQYF. The chain joins TRBV11-3 to TRBJ2-7, with 11 bases aligning to TRBD2. This CDR3 contains 12 residues. Unmatched junction bases numbered 3, after V lost 7 bases and J lost 7 bases. Looked up from germline, CDR1 is SGHNT and CDR2 is YENEEA.

The chain couples TRBV7-8 to TRBJ2-2; the D gene is possibly TRBD2 (6 bases). Germline V gene data show CDR1 as SGHVS and CDR2 as FQNEAQ. The V and J ends lost 2 bases and 5 bases respectively, with 12 bases between them. This CDR3 is built from 15 residues. The CDR3 here is CASSLIRSGTGELFF. CDR3 in DNA: TGTGCCAGCAGCTTAATTCGCAGCGGGACCGGGGAGCTGTTTTTT. The full variable domain, completed using reference TRBV7-8 and TRBJ2-2, is GAGVSQSPRYKVAKRGQDVALRCDPISGHVSLFWYQQALGQGPEFLTYFQNEAQLDKSGLPSDRFFAERPEGSVSTLKIQRTQQEDSAVYLCASSLIRSGTGELFFGEGSRLTVL.

The chain is built from TRBV19 and TRBJ1-1; D not resolved. Germline loops: CDR1 LNHDA, CDR2 SQIVND (reference sequence). The CDR3 extends over 14 amino acids. With 3 bases removed from V and 2 bases from J, the gap between germline ends came to 10 bases. The CDR3 region is CASSINFGNTEAFF. The CDR3 bases are TGTGCCAGTAGTATTAATTTCGGTAACACTGAAGCTTTCTTT. Combining the CDR3 with reference TRBV19 and TRBJ1-1 gives the whole variable domain DGGITQSPKYLFRKEGQNVTLSCEQNLNHDAMYWYRQDPGQGLRLIYYSQIVNDFQKGDIAEGYSVSREKKESFPLTVTSAQKNPTAFYLCASSINFGNTEAFFGQGTRLTVV.

This sequence joins TRBV7-6 and TRBJ2-2; 16 positions match TRBD2. Germline assignment: CDR1 SGHVS and CDR2 FNYEAQ. Trimming at V came to 2 bases and at J to 3 bases, leaving 6 bases not matched to a gene. This CDR3 comprises 19 residues. In nucleotides, the CDR3 is TGTGCCAGCAGCTTACCTGGGACTAGCGGGAGGGCCCACACCGGGGAGCTGTTTTTT. Translation gives CASSLPGTSGRAHTGELFF. The full variable domain, with the rest looked up from reference TRBV7-6 and TRBJ2-2, is GAGVSQSPRYKVTKRGQDVALRCDPISGHVSLYWYRQALGQGPEFLTYFNYEAQQDKSGLPNDRFSAERPEGSISTLTIQRTEQRDSAMYRCASSLPGTSGRAHTGELFFGEGSRLTVL.

The chain joins TRBV9 to TRBJ1-5, with 7 nucleotides matching TRBD1. The CDR3 loop spans 15 amino acids. Germline CDR1 SGDLS, CDR2 YYNGEE. Losses at the gene ends were 0 bases for V and 7 bases for J; bases not matched to a gene: 7. Here the CDR3 reads CASSVGDRVGQPQHF. The CDR3 nucleotides read TGTGCCAGCAGCGTAGGAGACAGGGTGGGACAGCCCCAGCATTTT.

The table lists this clone with a few counts. The V gene is TRBV30, the J gene TRBJ1-1, with TRBD1 matching over 8 bases. The CDR3 loop spans 12 amino acids. Germline V gene lookup returns CDR1 GTSNPN and CDR2 SVGIG (reference sequence). With 1 base clipped from V and 7 bases from J, the junction kept 2 bases outside the gene matches. The CDR3 coding sequence is TGTGCCTGGAGTGACAGGGGGGGTGAAGCTTTCTTT. Protein product: CAWSDRGGEAFF.